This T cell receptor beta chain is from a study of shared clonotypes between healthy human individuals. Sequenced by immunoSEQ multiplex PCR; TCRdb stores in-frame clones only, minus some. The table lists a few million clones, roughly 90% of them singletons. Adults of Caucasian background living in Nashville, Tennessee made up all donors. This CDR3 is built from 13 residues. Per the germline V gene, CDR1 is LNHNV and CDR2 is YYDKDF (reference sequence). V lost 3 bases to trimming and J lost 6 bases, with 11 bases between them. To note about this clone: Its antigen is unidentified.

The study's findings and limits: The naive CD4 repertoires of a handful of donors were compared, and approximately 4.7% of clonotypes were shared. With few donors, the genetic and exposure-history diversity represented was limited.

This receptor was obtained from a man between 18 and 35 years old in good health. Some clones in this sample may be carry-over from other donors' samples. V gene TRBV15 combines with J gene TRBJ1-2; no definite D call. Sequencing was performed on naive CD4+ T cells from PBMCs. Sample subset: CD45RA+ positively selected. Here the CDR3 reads CATSRRAFDGYTF. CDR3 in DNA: TGTGCCACCAGCAGGAGGGCGTTCGATGGCTACACCTTC.